This T cell receptor beta chain was profiled in a study of Graves' ophthalmopathy and Graves' hyperthyroidism (dated by TCRdb to the late 2010s). A note on the overall study: Peripheral blood samples were taken at the time of initial diagnosis, before any treatment was given. To tell Graves' ophthalmopathy apart from Graves' hyperthyroidism, and to predict which patients would progress to ophthalmopathy, the study relied on TCR beta repertoire signatures. Following sampling, methimazole starting at 30 mg daily was administered to hyperthyroidism patients, and high-dose intravenous methylprednisolone was administered to ophthalmopathy patients. An independent validation cohort comprised 18 to 20 hyperthyroidism patients and some 16 patients who later progressed from hyperthyroidism to ophthalmopathy. To explore V-J signatures that distinguish ophthalmopathy from hyperthyroidism, a discovery set of 100 patients was enrolled, made up of more than 40 with ophthalmopathy and under 65 with stable hyperthyroidism. In about six hyperthyroidism patients, the T-cell repertoires found in thyroid tissue were compared with those found in blood. The 90 or so discovery patients were randomly split 7:3 into training and test sets. In total, 135 blood samples were TCR-sequenced: under 45 ophthalmopathy, some 75 hyperthyroidism and about 17 hyperthyroidism-to-ophthalmopathy patients.

Trimming costs V 8 bases and J 6 bases, and their ends lie 17 bases apart. The CDR3 has 14 amino acids, counting the end cysteine and phenylalanine. Left in the record is the CDR3 DNA by itself, 42 bases read in frame from the first base. Paper-wide results and their limitations: The 13-signature model separated ophthalmopathy from stable hyperthyroidism with approximately 90% sensitivity and around 81% specificity in cross-validation, and 80%/75% in the test set. Sample size was not statistically predetermined, and group allocation was not concealed from the investigators. In validation, the model predicted ophthalmopathy progression with more than 55% sensitivity and roughly 72% specificity; some 13 predicted patients were CT-confirmed with GO in a median of roughly 6.8 months. Most expanded thyroid clonotypes with a frequency above 0.001 also appeared in blood, which suggests that blood repertoires may reflect the immune response in the thyroid.

Hyperthyroidism was defined as stable when no progression to ophthalmopathy occurred within 18 months of follow-up. Hyperthyroidism patients were newly diagnosed, with disease duration under 2 months, and aged 18 to 65 years. Anyone with other autoimmune diseases, uncontrolled infections, pregnancy or lactation was excluded from the study. Diagnosis relied on clinical symptoms, serum thyroxine, TRAb, thyroid ultrasound and orbital computed tomography. Using Ficoll-Paque density gradient centrifugation, PBMCs were isolated from 10 ml of fresh peripheral blood. Trizol reagent was used to extract the total RNA, and its quality was then checked on an Agilent 2100 Bioanalyzer. This clonotype has only one observation. Its antigen is unknown. Base-call qualities are not available, and no considerably larger clone is one nucleotide away. One read provides weak support. TCR beta CDR3 regions were amplified from RNA transcripts for repertoire sequencing. The first round of RT-PCR was done with HTBI primers and the Qiagen OneStep RT-PCR kit, and was followed by a second round of multiplex PCR, then size selection and purification. Libraries were sequenced paired-end with 100 bp reads on an Illumina HiSeq2000. From the authors' description of their analysis: SOAPnuke was used for read processing, and reads with adapters, uncalled bases, a mean Phred below 15, or no exact constant-primer or identifier match were discarded. High-quality paired reads were merged with COPE v1.2.5. Clonotypes were defined as unique nucleotide sequences and were aligned to IMGT TRB V, D and J references using MiTCR v1.1. The analysis was limited to V-J combinations with a frequency above 0.0001, which together covered just over 98% of the repertoires. For each V-J combination, a TCR clonal expansion and chaos score was defined as F50 clonal expansion divided by the chaos observed in the TCRdist matrix. Welch's t-statistics and random forest were used to reduce the features to about twelve V-J combinations, which were then used as input to a naive Bayes classifier. The similarity between thyroid and blood repertoires was quantified using the Morisita-Horn index. TCRdb reprocessed the public reads (quality trimming at Q25 with fastp, clone calling with MiXCR) and kept in-frame beta chains. Each entry merges the rows of one CDR3 protein and shows their most common DNA and genes. The authors' filters were not applied to this entry. The sample profile shows 400,000 to 500,000 distinct CDR3 sequences; around 20% of them were found once. Under 3.5% of the sample comes from the top ten.

Sequencing was carried out using peripheral blood. The V and J segments used are TRBV12-3 or TRBV12-4 and TRBJ2-4, with the D gene not confidently named. This TCR was sampled from a woman aged 18-35 years with stable Graves' hyperthyroidism. Donor details come from another sample of the same person, matched by shared clones. CDR3 loop: CASRVGTEINIQYF. Read as DNA, the sequence is TGTGCCAGCCGAGTTGGTACGGAGATAAACATTCAGTACTTC.